These 30 T cell receptor beta chains were all obtained from the same sample, sequenced in a study of blood T cell repertoires in COVID-19. Here immunoSEQ multiplex PCR was the method, and the copy in TCRdb shows in-frame clones only, minus some. This sample has about 99,000 clones; around nine tenths occur once, and the top ten carry roughly 15%. Sequencing input: peripheral blood. The receptors stem from an elderly woman in a cohort sampled during active COVID-19.

V usage is TRBV2 and J usage is TRBJ1-4, with 10 bases aligning to TRBD1. This CDR3 has 17 amino acids. The V segment lost 0 bases and the J segment 3 bases; nucleotides outside the gene matches: 4. Germline V lookup: CDR1 SNHLY, CDR2 FYNNEI. CDR3 sequence: CASSEALGQGANEKLFF. In DNA form, the CDR3 reads TGTGCCAGCAGTGAAGCGCTAGGACAGGGGGCTAATGAAAAACTGTTTTTT.

This chain connects TRBV5-1 to TRBJ2-2; 7 bases align to TRBD1. CDR3 length equals 15 residues. J lost 1 base, V lost 0 bases, and 0 bases had no gene match. The germline V gene has CDR1 SGHRS and CDR2 YFSETQ. CDR3: CASSLGTGNTGELFF. CDR3 DNA sequence: TGCGCCAGCAGCTTGGGGACAGGGAACACCGGGGAGCTGTTTTTT. Combining the CDR3 with reference TRBV5-1 and TRBJ2-2 gives the whole variable domain KAGVTQTPRYLIKTRGQQVTLSCSPISGHRSVSWYQQTPGQGLQFLFEYFSETQRNKGNFPGRFSGRQFSNSRSEMNVSTLELGDSALYLCASSLGTGNTGELFFGEGSRLTVL.

V and J are TRBV5-1 and TRBJ1-1, with a weak D call TRBD1 (5 bases). Per germline, CDR1 SGHRS and CDR2 YFSETQ. V lost 1 base to trimming and J lost 0 bases, with 7 bases between them. This CDR3 region has 14 residues. The CDR3 protein is CASSLRGMNTEAFF. The DNA for the CDR3 is TGCGCCAGCAGCTTGAGGGGAATGAACACTGAAGCTTTCTTT.

The chain joins TRBV25-1 to TRBJ2-3, with D possibly matching TRBD1 (6 bases). Trimming removed 4 bases from V and 0 bases from J, with 11 bases in between. This CDR3 is built from 15 residues. Germline CDR1 is MGHDK and CDR2 is SYGVNS. The CDR3 bases are TGTGCCAGCAGTGGCCTGACAGGTAGCACAGATACGCAGTATTTT. Translating gives CASSGLTGSTDTQYF.

V gene TRBV7-3 combines with J gene TRBJ1-1; D is perhaps TRBD1 (5 bases). The germline V gene has CDR1 SGHTA and CDR2 FQGTGA. V dropped 5 bases and J dropped 1 base, with 8 bases sitting between them. CDR3 size: 13 residues. CDR3 sequence: CASSPTGNTEAFF. The CDR3 DNA reads as TGTGCCAGCAGCCCCACAGGGAACACTGAAGCTTTCTTT.

The chain recombines TRBV6-6 with TRBJ1-6; possible D gene TRBD1, 5 bases. Germline V CDR1 and CDR2: MNHNY, SVGAGI (reference sequence). This CDR3 contains 16 residues. V was trimmed by 0 bases and J by 7 bases, leaving 13 bases between them. CDR3 DNA: TGTGCCAGCAGTTACTCAAGGCAGGCAGGGAATTCACCCCTCCACTTT. Translating it yields CASSYSRQAGNSPLHF.

The chain links TRBV29-1 to TRBJ1-5, with 9 bases aligning to TRBD1. Unmatched junction bases numbered 2, after V lost 6 bases and J lost 5 bases. The length of the CDR3 is 12 residues. CDR1 is SQVTM, CDR2 ANQGSEA, per germline. The CDR3 coding sequence is TGCAGCGTGGGACAGGGCTATCAGCCCCAGCATTTT. Its protein is CSVGQGYQPQHF.

The CDR3 nucleotides are TGCGCCAGCAGCTCTACAGGGATGTTACGAGAAAAACTGTTTTTT. Translated, it gives CASSSTGMLREKLFF. This rearrangement joins TRBV5-1 to TRBJ1-4; a possible D gene is TRBD1 (6 bases). The V end lost 3 bases, the J end lost 8 bases, and 17 bases lay between the germline ends. The CDR3 extends over 15 amino acids. Per germline, CDR1 SGHRS and CDR2 YFSETQ.

The CDR3 coding sequence is TGTGCCAGCTCACCACCAGGGACAGGGGCTAATTCACCCCTCCACTTT. This codes for CASSPPGTGANSPLHF. The genes are TRBV18 and TRBJ1-6; 10 positions match TRBD1. V was clipped by 0 bases and J by 6 bases; unmatched bases: 2. The CDR3 is 16 amino acids. CDR1 is KGHSH and CDR2 is LQKENI in the germline V gene.

V gene TRBV6-9 combines with J gene TRBJ2-3, with 8 bases matching TRBD1. Germline trimming cut 4 bases from V and 2 bases from J; bases unmatched to any gene: 26. The CDR3 extends over 22 amino acids. Germline V gives CDR1 MNHGY, CDR2 SVAAGI. CDR3 residues: CASSSTGDWGTRGIRDTDTQYF. In DNA form, the CDR3 reads TGTGCCAGCAGTTCGACAGGGGATTGGGGCACACGGGGTATTCGTGACACAGATACGCAGTATTTT.

The genes are TRBV5-1 and TRBJ2-1, with 7 bases lining up with TRBD1. The V segment lost 2 bases and the J segment 6 bases; nucleotides outside the gene matches: 2. Germline V gene lookup returns CDR1 SGHRS and CDR2 YFSETQ. There are 13 residues in the CDR3. The DNA for the CDR3 is TGCGCCAGCAGCTTTGACAGGGTCAATGAGCAGTTCTTC. This sequence encodes CASSFDRVNEQFF.

The chain employs TRBV7-2 and TRBJ2-1; 7 nucleotides align to TRBD1. The J segment lost 2 bases and the V segment lost 1 base, leaving 2 bases of the junction unmatched. Germline loops: CDR1 SGHTA, CDR2 FQGNSA. The CDR3 loop spans 15 amino acids. CDR3 in amino acids: CASSLGQGTYNEQFF. CDR3 nucleotides: TGTGCCAGCAGCTTAGGACAGGGAACCTACAATGAGCAGTTCTTC. The variable domain in full, completed from reference TRBV7-2 and TRBJ2-1, reads GAGVSQSPSNKVTEKGKDVELRCDPISGHTALYWYRQSLGQGLEFLIYFQGNSAPDKSGLPSDRFSAERTGGSVSTLTIQRTQQEDSAVYLCASSLGQGTYNEQFFGPGTRLTVL.

The genes are TRBV28 and TRBJ2-3; 7 positions match TRBD2. The germline V gene encodes CDR1 MDHEN and CDR2 SYDVKM. Trimming took 6 bases from V and 0 from J; bases not matched to a gene: 3. The CDR3 runs 14 residues. CDR3 nucleotides: TGTGCCAGCAGAAGCGGGAAGAGCACAGATACGCAGTATTTT. Protein: CASRSGKSTDTQYF.

V usage is TRBV18 and J usage is TRBJ2-5; TRBD1 agrees at 8 bases. Per germline, CDR1 KGHSH and CDR2 LQKENI. Germline trimming cut 1 base from V and 0 bases from J; bases unmatched to any gene: 4. This CDR3 is 16 amino acids long. CDR3: CASSPRTGGYQETQYF. As DNA, the CDR3 is TGTGCCAGCTCACCACGCACAGGGGGGTACCAAGAGACCCAGTACTTC. Together with reference TRBV18 and TRBJ2-5, the CDR3 gives the full variable domain: NAGVMQNPRHLVRRRGQEARLRCSPMKGHSHVYWYRQLPEEGLKFMVYLQKENIIDESGMPKERFSAEFPKEGPSILRIQQVVRGDSAAYFCASSPRTGGYQETQYFGPGTRLLVL.

CDR3 DNA: TGTGCCAGCAGTTTAGACAGCGCATCTGCAACTAATGAAAAACTGTTTTTT. This gives the protein CASSLDSASATNEKLFF. The J gene is TRBJ1-4, the V gene TRBV27, with D possibly TRBD1 on 5 matching bases. Germline CDR1 and CDR2: MNHEY and SMNVEV (reference sequence). The CDR3 has 17 residues. V was trimmed by 2 bases and J by 0 bases, leaving 13 bases between them.

The chain uses TRBV5-1 and TRBJ1-1; 12 bases line up with TRBD1. From germline, CDR1 is SGHRS and CDR2 YFSETQ. The CDR3 length is 16 residues. The V gene end was trimmed by 7 bases and the J gene end by 4 bases; junction bases not matched to a gene: 11. In DNA, the CDR3 is TGCGCCAGCTCGGGACAGGGGGCGAGGGGGAGCACTGAAGCTTTCTTT. This encodes CASSGQGARGSTEAFF.

This chain connects TRBV6-5 to TRBJ2-7, with a tentative D call TRBD2 (6 bases). The V and J ends lost 6 bases and 2 bases respectively, with 14 bases between them. This CDR3 spans 14 amino acids. The V gene's germline CDR1 is MNHEY and CDR2 SVGAGI. In nucleotides, the CDR3 is TGTGCCAGCAGGGCCGGGAGTCCTCCCTACGAGCAGTACTTC. Protein: CASRAGSPPYEQYF.

The chain couples TRBV5-4 to TRBJ2-6; TRBD1 is a possible D gene (5 bases). V gave up 0 bases and J gave up 0 bases, with 10 bases separating them. This CDR3 has 17 amino acids. Germline lookup yields CDR1 SGHNT and CDR2 YYREEE (reference sequence). The DNA of the CDR3 is TGTGCCAGCAGCTTGGGGGGCCTCCTCTCTGGGGCCAACGTCCTGACTTTC. Encoded protein: CASSLGGLLSGANVLTF.

This clone was picked up one time. The chain combines TRBV5-1 with TRBJ2-3; TRBD1 matches 7 bases. The germline CDR1 and CDR2 sequences are SGHRS and YFSETQ. Trimming removed 3 bases from V and 0 bases from J; junction bases left unmatched: 4. The CDR3 is 15 residues long. The CDR3 bases are TGCGCCAGCAGCTCAGGACAGGCCAGCACAGATACGCAGTATTTT. Translating it yields CASSSGQASTDTQYF. Complete variable domain (other parts from reference TRBV5-1 and TRBJ2-3): KAGVTQTPRYLIKTRGQQVTLSCSPISGHRSVSWYQQTPGQGLQFLFEYFSETQRNKGNFPGRFSGRQFSNSRSEMNVSTLELGDSALYLCASSSGQASTDTQYFGPGTRLTVL.

The V and J genes are TRBV24-1 and TRBJ2-3; 7 bases fit TRBD2. The germline CDR1 and CDR2 sequences are KGHDR and SFDVKD. This CDR3 comprises 21 residues. The CDR3 sequence is CVSPEFGWGGVLERRTDTQYF. The CDR3, as DNA: TGTGTCTCCCCCGAATTTGGTTGGGGGGGGGTACTCGAGAGACGCACAGATACGCAGTATTTT.

This chain links TRBV6-2 or TRBV6-3 with TRBJ1-2, with 7 bases aligning to TRBD1. With V trimmed by 5 bases and J by 5 bases, 14 bases remained unmatched. The germline gives CDR1 MNHEY, CDR2 SVGEGT. The CDR3 extends over 16 amino acids. The CDR3 here is CASSNAGTAHPYGYTF. The CDR3 DNA follows: TGTGCCAGCAGTAATGCTGGGACAGCCCACCCTTATGGCTACACCTTC.

This chain uses TRBV19 with TRBJ2-5, with 8 bases matching TRBD2. Germline CDR1 LNHDA, CDR2 SQIVND (reference sequence). The V segment lost 9 bases and the J segment 1 base; nucleotides outside the gene matches: 10. CDR3 length equals 15 residues. The CDR3 sequence: CASAPAGTSQETQYF. The CDR3 bases are TGTGCCAGCGCCCCGGCCGGGACTAGCCAAGAGACCCAGTACTTC. Full variable domain (rest looked up from reference TRBV19 and TRBJ2-5): DGGITQSPKYLFRKEGQNVTLSCEQNLNHDAMYWYRQDPGQGLRLIYYSQIVNDFQKGDIAEGYSVSREKKESFPLTVTSAQKNPTAFYLCASAPAGTSQETQYFGPGTRLLVL.

The gene calls are TRBV6-4 and TRBJ1-2, with 7 bases identical to TRBD1. The CDR3 covers 14 residues. The germline V gene has CDR1 MRHNA and CDR2 SNTAGT. V trimming: 0 bases; J trimming: 5 bases; junction bases outside the gene matches: 3. CDR3 DNA: TGTGCCAGCAGTGACTCACAGGGGCCTTATGGCTACACCTTC. Translated, it gives CASSDSQGPYGYTF.

The chain is built from TRBV5-4 and TRBJ1-2; no reliable D call. CDR1 and CDR2 from the germline V gene are SGHNT and YYREEE (reference sequence). V was shortened by 5 bases and J by 10 bases, with 12 bases between the two germline ends. The CDR3 runs 11 residues. CDR3 in amino acids: CASSSSVVYTF. The DNA for the CDR3 is TGTGCCAGCAGTTCCTCGGTGGTCTACACCTTC.

The V call is TRBV10-3, the J call TRBJ2-1; 10 nucleotides agree with TRBD1. V shed 0 bases and J 8 bases; nucleotides not matched to a gene: 1. This CDR3 region has 14 residues. Germline V gives CDR1 ENHRY, CDR2 SYGVKD. This chain's CDR3 is CAISESGTGDEQFF. The CDR3 nucleotides read TGTGCCATCAGTGAGTCCGGGACAGGGGATGAGCAGTTCTTC.

The V and J genes are TRBV20-1 and TRBJ1-1, with 9 nucleotides matching TRBD1. Germline loops: CDR1 DFQATT, CDR2 SNEGSKA (reference sequence). The CDR3 contains 14 residues. The ends lost 3 bases at V and 0 bases at J; junction bases unmatched: 2. CDR3 amino acids: CSASRTGVNTEAFF. The DNA for the CDR3 is TGCAGTGCTAGTCGGACAGGGGTGAACACTGAAGCTTTCTTT.

This chain connects TRBV6-6 to TRBJ2-2, with D hard to call. CDR3 length: 13 amino acids. The germline V gene has CDR1 MNHNY and CDR2 SVGAGI (reference sequence). V lost 4 bases and J 1 base, leaving 4 bases between the germline ends. The CDR3 reads CASSFQNTGELFF. CDR3 coding DNA: TGTGCCAGCAGTTTCCAGAACACCGGGGAGCTGTTTTTT.

The V gene is TRBV5-6, the J gene TRBJ1-5; D may be TRBD1 (5 bases). V was trimmed by 2 bases and J by 4 bases, leaving 10 bases between them. The CDR3 totals 14 residues. Germline V gives CDR1 SGHDT, CDR2 YYEEEE. In DNA, the CDR3 is TGTGCCAGCAGCTTTTTTTCAGGGAATCAGCCCCAGCATTTT. Its translation is CASSFFSGNQPQHF.

The V gene is TRBV10-1, the J gene TRBJ2-7, with 9 bases aligning to TRBD2. Germline-derived CDR1 and CDR2 are WNHNN and SYGVQD (reference sequence). This CDR3 is built from 16 residues. V gave up 2 bases and J gave up 7 bases; unmatched junction bases: 12. The CDR3 DNA reads as TGCGCCAGCAGTGAGCAGGCTAGCGGGGCCCTGGGGGAGCAGTACTTC. Amino acid sequence: CASSEQASGALGEQYF.

The rearrangement links TRBV30 to TRBJ1-5; perhaps TRBD1 as D (6 bases). The V end lost 0 bases, the J end lost 4 bases, and 16 bases lay between the germline ends. The CDR3 totals 16 residues. The germline V gene encodes CDR1 GTSNPN and CDR2 SVGIG (reference sequence). The CDR3 DNA is TGTGCCTGGAGTGTACAAACAGTCCAGGGGAATCAGCCCCAGCATTTT. Protein product: CAWSVQTVQGNQPQHF.